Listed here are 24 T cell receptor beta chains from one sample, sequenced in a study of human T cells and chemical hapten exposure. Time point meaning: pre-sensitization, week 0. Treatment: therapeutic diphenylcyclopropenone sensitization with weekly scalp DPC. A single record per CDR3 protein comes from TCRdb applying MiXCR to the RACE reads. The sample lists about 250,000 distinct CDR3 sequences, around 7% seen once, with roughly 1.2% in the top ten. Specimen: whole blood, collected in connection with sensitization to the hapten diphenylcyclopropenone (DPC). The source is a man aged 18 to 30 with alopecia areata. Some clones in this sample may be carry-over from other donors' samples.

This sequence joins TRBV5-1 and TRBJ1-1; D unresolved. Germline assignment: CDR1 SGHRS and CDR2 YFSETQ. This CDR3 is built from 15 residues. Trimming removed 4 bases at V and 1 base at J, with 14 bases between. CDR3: CASSQLTAANTEAFF. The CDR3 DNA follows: TGCGCCAGCAGCCAATTGACGGCGGCGAACACTGAAGCTTTCTTT. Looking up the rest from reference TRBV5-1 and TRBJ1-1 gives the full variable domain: KAGVTQTPRYLIKTRGQQVTLSCSPISGHRSVSWYQQTPGQGLQFLFEYFSETQRNKGNFPGRFSGRQFSNSRSEMNVSTLELGDSALYLCASSQLTAANTEAFFGQGTRLTVV.

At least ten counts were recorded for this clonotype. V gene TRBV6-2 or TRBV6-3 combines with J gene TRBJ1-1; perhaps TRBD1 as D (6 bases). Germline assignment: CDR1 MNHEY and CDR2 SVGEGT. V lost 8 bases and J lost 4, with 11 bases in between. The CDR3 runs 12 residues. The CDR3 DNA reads TGTGCCAGCCAAGGGGGGTTCACTGAAGCTTTCTTT. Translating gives CASQGGFTEAFF.

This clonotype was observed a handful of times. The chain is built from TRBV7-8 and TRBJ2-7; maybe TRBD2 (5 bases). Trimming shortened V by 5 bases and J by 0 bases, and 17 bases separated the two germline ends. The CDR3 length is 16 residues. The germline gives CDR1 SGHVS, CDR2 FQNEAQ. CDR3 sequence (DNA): TGTGCCAGCAGCCCACTGCGGGCAGGTAGCTCCTACGAGCAGTACTTC. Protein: CASSPLRAGSSYEQYF.

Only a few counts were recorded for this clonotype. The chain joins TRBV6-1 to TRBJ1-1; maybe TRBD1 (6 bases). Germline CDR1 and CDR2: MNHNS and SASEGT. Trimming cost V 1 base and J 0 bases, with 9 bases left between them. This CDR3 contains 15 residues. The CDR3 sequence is CASSEGGGMNTEAFF. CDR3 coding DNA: TGTGCCAGCAGTGAAGGAGGGGGAATGAACACTGAAGCTTTCTTT.

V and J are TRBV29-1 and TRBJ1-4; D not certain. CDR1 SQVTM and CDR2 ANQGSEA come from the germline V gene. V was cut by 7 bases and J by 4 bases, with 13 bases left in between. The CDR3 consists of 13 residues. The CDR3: CSAREPVNEKLFF. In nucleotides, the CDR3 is TGCAGCGCGAGAGAACCTGTTAATGAAAAACTGTTTTTT. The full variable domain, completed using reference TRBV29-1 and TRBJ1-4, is SAVISQKPSRDICQRGTSLTIQCQVDSQVTMMFWYRQQPGQSLTLIATANQGSEATYESGFVIDKFPISRPNLTFSTLTVSNMSPEDSSIYLCSAREPVNEKLFFGSGTQLSVL.

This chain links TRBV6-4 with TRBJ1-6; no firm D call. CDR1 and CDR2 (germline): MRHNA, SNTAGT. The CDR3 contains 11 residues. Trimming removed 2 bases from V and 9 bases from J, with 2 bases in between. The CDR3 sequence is CASSDSSPLHF. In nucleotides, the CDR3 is TGTGCCAGCAGTGACAGTTCACCCCTCCACTTT.

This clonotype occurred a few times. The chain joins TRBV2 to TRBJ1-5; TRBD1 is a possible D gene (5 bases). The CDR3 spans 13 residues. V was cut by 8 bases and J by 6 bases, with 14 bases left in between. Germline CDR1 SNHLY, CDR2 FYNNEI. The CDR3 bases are TGTGCCAGCGAGGACGGGGGGGTTCAGCCCCAGCATTTT. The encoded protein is CASEDGGVQPQHF.

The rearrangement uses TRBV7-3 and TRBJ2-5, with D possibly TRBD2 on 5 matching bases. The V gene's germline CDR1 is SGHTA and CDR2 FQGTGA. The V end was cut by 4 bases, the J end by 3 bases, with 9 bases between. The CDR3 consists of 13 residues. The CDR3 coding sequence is TGTGCCAGCAGCTCAACGGGAAAAGAGACCCAGTACTTC. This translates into CASSSTGKETQYF.

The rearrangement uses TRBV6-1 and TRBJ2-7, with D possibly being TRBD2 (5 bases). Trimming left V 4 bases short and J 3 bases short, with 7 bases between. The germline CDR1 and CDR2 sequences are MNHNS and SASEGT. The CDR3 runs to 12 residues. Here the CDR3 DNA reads TGTGCCAGCAGTGGAGGGTTCTACGAGCAGTACTTC. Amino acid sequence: CASSGGFYEQYF.

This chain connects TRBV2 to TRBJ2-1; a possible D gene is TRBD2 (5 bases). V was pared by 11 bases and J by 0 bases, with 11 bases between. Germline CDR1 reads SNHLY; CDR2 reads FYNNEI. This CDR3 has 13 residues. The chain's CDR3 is CAGMAGSYNEQFF. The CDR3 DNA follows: TGTGCCGGCATGGCGGGCTCCTACAATGAGCAGTTCTTC.

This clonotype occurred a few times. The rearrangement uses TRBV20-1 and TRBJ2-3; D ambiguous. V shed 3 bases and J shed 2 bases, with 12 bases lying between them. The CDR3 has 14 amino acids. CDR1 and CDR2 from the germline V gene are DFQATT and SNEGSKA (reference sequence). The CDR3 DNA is TGCAGTGCTAGGTCAGTTGCGGTCACAGATACGCAGTATTTT. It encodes CSARSVAVTDTQYF.

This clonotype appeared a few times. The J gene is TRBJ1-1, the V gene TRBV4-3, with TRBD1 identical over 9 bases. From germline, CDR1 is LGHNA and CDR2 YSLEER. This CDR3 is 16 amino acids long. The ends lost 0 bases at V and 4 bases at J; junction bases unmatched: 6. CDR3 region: CASSQDWGQGFTEAFF. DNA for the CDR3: TGCGCCAGCAGCCAAGATTGGGGACAGGGCTTCACTGAAGCTTTCTTT.

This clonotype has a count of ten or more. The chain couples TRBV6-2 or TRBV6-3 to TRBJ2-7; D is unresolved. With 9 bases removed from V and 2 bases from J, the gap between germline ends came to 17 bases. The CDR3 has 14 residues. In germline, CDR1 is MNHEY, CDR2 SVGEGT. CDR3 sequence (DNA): TGTGCCAGTACTTGGTGTGGAAGGGCCTACGAGCAGTACGTC. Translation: CASTWCGRAYEQYV.

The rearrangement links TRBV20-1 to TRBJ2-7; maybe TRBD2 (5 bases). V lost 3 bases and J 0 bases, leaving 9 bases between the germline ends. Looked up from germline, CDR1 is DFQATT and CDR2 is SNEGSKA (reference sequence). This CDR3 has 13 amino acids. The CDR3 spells CSARGDYSYEQYV. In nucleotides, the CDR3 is TGCAGTGCTAGGGGAGATTACTCCTACGAGCAGTACGTC.

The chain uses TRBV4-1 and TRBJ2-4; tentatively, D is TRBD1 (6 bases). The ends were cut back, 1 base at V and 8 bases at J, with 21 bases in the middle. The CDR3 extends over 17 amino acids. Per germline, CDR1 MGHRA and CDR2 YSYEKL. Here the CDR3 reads CASSQAVRGGREDIQYF. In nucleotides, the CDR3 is TGCGCCAGCAGCCAAGCCGTCAGGGGTGGGAGAGAGGACATTCAGTACTTC.

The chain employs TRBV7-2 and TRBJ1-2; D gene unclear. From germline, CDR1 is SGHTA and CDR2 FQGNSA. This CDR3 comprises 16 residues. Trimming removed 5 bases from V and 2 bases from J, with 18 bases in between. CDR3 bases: TGTGCCAGCAGCCTACATCTTGTAAGGACGAACTATGGCTACACCTTC. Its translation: CASSLHLVRTNYGYTF.

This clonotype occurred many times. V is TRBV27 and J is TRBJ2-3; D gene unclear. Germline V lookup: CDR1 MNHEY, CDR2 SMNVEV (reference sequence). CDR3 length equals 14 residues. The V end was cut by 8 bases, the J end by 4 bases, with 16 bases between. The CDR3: CASSPVPRADTQYF. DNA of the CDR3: TGTGCCAGCTCCCCGGTTCCAAGGGCAGATACGCAGTATTTT.

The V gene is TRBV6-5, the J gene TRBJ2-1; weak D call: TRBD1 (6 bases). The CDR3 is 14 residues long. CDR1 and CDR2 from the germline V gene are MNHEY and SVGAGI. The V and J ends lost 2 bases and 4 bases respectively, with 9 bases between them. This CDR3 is CASSYRTDYNEQFF. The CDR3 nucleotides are TGTGCCAGCAGTTACAGGACAGATTACAATGAGCAGTTCTTC.

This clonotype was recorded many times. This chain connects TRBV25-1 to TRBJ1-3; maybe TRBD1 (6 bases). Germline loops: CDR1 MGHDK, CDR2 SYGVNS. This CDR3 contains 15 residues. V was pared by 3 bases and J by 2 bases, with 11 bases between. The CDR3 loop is CASSDQGLPGNTIYF. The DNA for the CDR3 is TGTGCCAGCAGTGACCAGGGGCTACCTGGAAACACCATATATTTT.

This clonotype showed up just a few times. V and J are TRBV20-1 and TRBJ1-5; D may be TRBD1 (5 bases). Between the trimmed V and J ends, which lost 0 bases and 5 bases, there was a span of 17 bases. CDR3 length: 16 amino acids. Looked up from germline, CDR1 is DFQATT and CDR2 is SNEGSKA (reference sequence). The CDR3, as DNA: TGCAGTGCTAGAGATATCAGAGGCAGGGAAGATCAGCCCCAGCATTTT. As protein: CSARDIRGREDQPQHF.

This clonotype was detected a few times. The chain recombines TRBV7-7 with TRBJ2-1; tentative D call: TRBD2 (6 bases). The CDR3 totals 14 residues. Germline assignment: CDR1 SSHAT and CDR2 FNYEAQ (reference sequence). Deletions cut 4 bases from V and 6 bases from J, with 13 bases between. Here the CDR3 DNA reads TGTGCCAGCAGCTCGCCCGACGGGGGCAATGAGCAGTTCTTC. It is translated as CASSSPDGGNEQFF.

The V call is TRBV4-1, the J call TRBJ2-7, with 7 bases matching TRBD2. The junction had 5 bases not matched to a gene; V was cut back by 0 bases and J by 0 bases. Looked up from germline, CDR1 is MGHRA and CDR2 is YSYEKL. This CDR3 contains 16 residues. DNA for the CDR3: TGCGCCAGCAGCCAAGACTATCCGGGGGGCTCCTACGAGCAGTACTTC. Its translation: CASSQDYPGGSYEQYF.

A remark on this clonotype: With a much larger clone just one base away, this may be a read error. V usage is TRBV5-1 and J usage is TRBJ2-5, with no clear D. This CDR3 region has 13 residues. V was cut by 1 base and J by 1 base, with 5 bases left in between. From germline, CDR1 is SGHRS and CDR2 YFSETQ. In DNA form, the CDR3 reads TGCGCCAGCAGCTTGCCCTCCCAAGAGACCCAGTACTTC. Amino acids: CASSLPSQETQYF.

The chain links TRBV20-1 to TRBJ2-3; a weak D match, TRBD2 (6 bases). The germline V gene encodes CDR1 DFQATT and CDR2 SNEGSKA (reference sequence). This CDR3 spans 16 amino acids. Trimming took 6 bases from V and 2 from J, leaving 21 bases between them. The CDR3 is CSARPAGGKLTDTQYF. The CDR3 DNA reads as TGCAGTGCCCGCCCAGCCGGAGGGAAACTCACAGATACGCAGTATTTT.